This entry lists 31 T cell receptor beta chains sequenced from one sample in a study of a mutant IDH1 vaccine in newly diagnosed glioma. Libraries were prepared by immunoSEQ multiplex PCR; TCRdb keeps only in-frame clonotypes and omits some of them. The sample includes 52,000 or so clones, 80% of them seen just once. The time point denotes: week 23, last vaccination. Each dose of the vaccine consisted of 300 ug of mutant IDH1 20-mer peptide, with topical imiquimod. These receptors are not linked to any known antigen. Sequencing used PBMCs, obtained from a glioma patient whose treatment included an IDH1 peptide vaccine. The source is a man between 40 and 49 years old with glioma.

The chain joins TRBV2 to TRBJ1-5, with a tentative D call TRBD1 (5 bases). Per germline, CDR1 SNHLY and CDR2 FYNNEI. There are 15 residues in the CDR3. Trimming took 6 bases from V and 2 from J, leaving 14 bases between them. The CDR3 loop is CASRAQVTGNQPQHF. The CDR3 nucleotides are TGTGCCAGCAGAGCACAGGTCACCGGCAATCAGCCCCAGCATTTT.

This sequence joins TRBV4-1 and TRBJ2-7, with D perhaps matching TRBD2 (6 bases). Looked up from germline, CDR1 is MGHRA and CDR2 is YSYEKL. Trimming removed 4 bases from V and 5 bases from J, with 24 bases in between. The CDR3 length is 17 residues. The CDR3 here is CASSLRSYRTGGDEQYF. The CDR3 DNA reads as TGCGCCAGCAGCCTCCGGTCTTATAGAACAGGCGGGGACGAGCAGTACTTC.

The rearrangement uses TRBV28 and TRBJ1-6; D unresolved. V lost 4 bases to trimming and J lost 7 bases, with 14 bases between them. This CDR3 is built from 15 residues. CDR1 and CDR2 from the germline V gene are MDHEN and SYDVKM. The CDR3 loop is CASSWMGISNSPLHF. The CDR3 DNA reads TGTGCCAGCAGTTGGATGGGGATAAGCAATTCACCCCTCCACTTT.

The chain carries TRBV19 and TRBJ2-7; the D is unclear. With 1 base removed from V and 2 bases from J, the gap between germline ends came to 6 bases. The CDR3 runs to 13 residues. Germline V CDR1 and CDR2: LNHDA, SQIVND (reference sequence). DNA of the CDR3: TGTGCCAGTAGTATAGCCCAGGCCTACGAGCAGTACTTC. It yields the protein CASSIAQAYEQYF. The full variable domain, in which reference TRBV19 and TRBJ2-7 provide the parts outside the CDR3, is DGGITQSPKYLFRKEGQNVTLSCEQNLNHDAMYWYRQDPGQGLRLIYYSQIVNDFQKGDIAEGYSVSREKKESFPLTVTSAQKNPTAFYLCASSIAQAYEQYFGPGTRLTVT.

V and J are TRBV6-5 and TRBJ2-2; 7 positions match TRBD1. The CDR3 has 15 amino acids. Germline CDR1 reads MNHEY; CDR2 reads SVGAGI. V lost 4 bases, J lost 0 bases, and 2 bases stayed unmatched. Here the CDR3 reads CASSSQGSNTGELFF. The CDR3 DNA reads TGTGCCAGCAGTTCACAGGGGTCGAACACCGGGGAGCTGTTTTTT.

The chain uses TRBV30 and TRBJ1-1, with a possible D match to TRBD1 (5 bases). The V end lost 4 bases, the J end lost 0 bases, and 9 bases lay between the germline ends. This CDR3 spans 13 amino acids. CDR1 is GTSNPN, CDR2 SVGIG, per germline (reference sequence). As DNA, the CDR3 is TGTGCCTGGACAAGGGGTGTGAACACTGAAGCTTTCTTT. It translates to CAWTRGVNTEAFF. The full variable domain, in which reference TRBV30 and TRBJ1-1 provide the parts outside the CDR3, is SQTIHQWPATLVQPVGSPLSLECTVEGTSNPNLYWYRQAAGRGLQLLFYSVGIGQISSEVPQNLSASRPQDRQFILSSKKLLLSDSGFYLCAWTRGVNTEAFFGQGTRLTVV.

V usage is TRBV30 and J usage is TRBJ1-6, with 8 bases that match TRBD1. Germline trimming cut 2 bases from V and 14 bases from J; bases unmatched to any gene: 17. The CDR3 totals 16 residues. Germline V gives CDR1 GTSNPN, CDR2 SVGIG (reference sequence). The CDR3 sequence: CAWSRPPGGASPTLHF. The CDR3 bases are TGTGCCTGGAGTCGACCCCCAGGGGGCGCATCTCCAACCCTCCACTTT. The full variable domain, its missing parts supplied by reference TRBV30 and TRBJ1-6, is SQTIHQWPATLVQPVGSPLSLECTVEGTSNPNLYWYRQAAGRGLQLLFYSVGIGQISSEVPQNLSASRPQDRQFILSSKKLLLSDSGFYLCAWSRPPGGASPTLHFGNGTRLTVT.

The chain uses TRBV4-1 and TRBJ2-5; the D gene is possibly TRBD2 (7 bases). This CDR3 spans 18 amino acids. The V end lost 2 bases, the J end lost 2 bases, and 21 bases lay between the germline ends. Per the germline V gene, CDR1 is MGHRA and CDR2 is YSYEKL. This CDR3 reads CASSQIVTGGPLQETQYF. The DNA of the CDR3 is TGCGCCAGCAGCCAAATAGTTACGGGGGGCCCTTTACAAGAGACCCAGTACTTC.

V gene TRBV19 combines with J gene TRBJ1-5, with D possibly matching TRBD1 (5 bases). Germline CDR1 LNHDA, CDR2 SQIVND (reference sequence). The CDR3 totals 14 residues. Trimming cost V 4 bases and J 2 bases, with 9 bases left between them. The CDR3 loop is CASSRQGGNQPQHF. CDR3 nucleotides: TGTGCCAGTAGTAGGCAGGGCGGCAATCAGCCCCAGCATTTT.

CDR3 protein: CASREQGNYGYTF. CDR3 bases: TGCGCCAGCAGAGAACAGGGTAACTATGGCTACACCTTC. The chain carries TRBV5-1 and TRBJ1-2; a possible D gene is TRBD1 (6 bases). The CDR3 runs to 13 residues. Germline CDR1 is SGHRS and CDR2 is YFSETQ. V shed 5 bases and J shed 1 base, with 9 bases lying between them.

This chain uses TRBV19 with TRBJ1-2; TRBD1 aligns across 9 bases. The CDR3 is 12 amino acids. The germline gives CDR1 LNHDA, CDR2 SQIVND (reference sequence). V shed 10 bases, J shed 5 bases, and the junction held 5 bases outside the gene matches. The DNA of the CDR3 is TGTGCCAAAAAAGGGACAGGGTATGGCTACACCTTC. Protein: CAKKGTGYGYTF.

Only a few counts were recorded for this clone. The CDR3 coding sequence is TGTGCCACCAGCAGAGATGGGGGACAGGGGAGTACTAGGCACCTACTTTATGGCTACACCTTC. Translated, it gives CATSRDGGQGSTRHLLYGYTF. The rearrangement joins TRBV15 to TRBJ1-2, with TRBD1 identical over 10 bases. Germline V gene lookup returns CDR1 LNHNV and CDR2 YYDKDF (reference sequence). Losses at the gene ends were 0 bases for V and 5 bases for J; bases not matched to a gene: 21. CDR3 size: 21 residues.

The genes are TRBV11-2 and TRBJ1-2, with 7 bases identical to TRBD1. Germline-derived CDR1 and CDR2 are SGHAT and FQNNGV. V lost 5 bases to trimming and J lost 9 bases; unmatched junction nucleotides: 9. The CDR3 loop spans 13 amino acids. CDR3 amino acids: CASSRPTGVRYTF. As DNA, the CDR3 is TGTGCCAGCAGCCGACCCACAGGGGTACGCTACACCTTC.

This clone was detected only once. The genes are TRBV2 and TRBJ1-2; 10 bases are shared with TRBD1. The V gene end was trimmed by 5 bases and the J gene end by 2 bases; junction bases not matched to a gene: 8. CDR1 SNHLY and CDR2 FYNNEI come from the germline V gene. This CDR3 contains 16 residues. The CDR3 sequence: CASSYKGTGVNYGYTF. The CDR3 nucleotides read TGTGCCAGCAGTTATAAGGGGACAGGGGTCAACTATGGCTACACCTTC.

A note on this clone: The junction differs from germline at one of its ends, possibly a read error. This sequence joins TRBV7-8 and TRBJ1-2; a weak D match, TRBD1 (5 bases). Germline V lookup: CDR1 SGHVS, CDR2 FQNEAQ. The CDR3 totals 17 residues. CDR3 DNA sequence: TGTGCCAGCAGCTTAGGCGCAGAAGGGGATCCTAACGATGGCTACACCTTC. Residues: CASSLGAEGDPNDGYTF.

This clone was picked up one time. The rearrangement joins TRBV7-9 to TRBJ2-5; TRBD2 agrees at 8 bases. The CDR3 has 15 residues. Per germline, CDR1 SEHNR and CDR2 FQNEAQ (reference sequence). V gave up 4 bases and J gave up 1 base; unmatched junction bases: 5. CDR3 protein: CASSSPSGGQETQYF. The CDR3, as DNA: TGTGCCAGCAGCTCGCCCAGCGGGGGCCAAGAGACCCAGTACTTC.

This clone has only one observation. J is TRBJ2-7 and V is TRBV5-1; D perhaps matches TRBD1 (6 bases). The V end was cut by 4 bases, the J end by 3 bases, with 17 bases between. This CDR3 has 15 residues. Per the germline V gene, CDR1 is SGHRS and CDR2 is YFSETQ. The CDR3 sequence: CASSAMTGWIYEQYF. The CDR3 DNA follows: TGCGCCAGCAGCGCAATGACAGGATGGATCTACGAGCAGTACTTC.

The CDR3 spells CASSLAIGGFGEQFF. The CDR3 DNA reads TGCGCCAGCAGCTTGGCCATAGGAGGGTTCGGTGAGCAGTTCTTC. The genes are TRBV5-1 and TRBJ2-1; possible D gene TRBD2, 6 bases. CDR3 length equals 15 residues. The V end lost 0 bases, the J end lost 9 bases, and 16 bases lay between the germline ends. Germline lookup yields CDR1 SGHRS and CDR2 YFSETQ.

The table lists this clone with a few counts. V is TRBV5-1 and J is TRBJ1-6; perhaps TRBD1 as D (5 bases). Trimming stripped 1 base from V and 7 bases from J, with 9 bases between. The CDR3 totals 14 residues. Germline V gene sequence: CDR1 SGHRS, CDR2 YFSETQ. This CDR3 is CASSLYGANSPLHF. CDR3 DNA sequence: TGCGCCAGCAGCTTGTACGGGGCCAATTCACCCCTCCACTTT.

The J gene is TRBJ1-6, the V gene TRBV5-1; D unclear. The CDR3 length is 14 residues. V lost 0 bases to trimming and J lost 7 bases, with 8 bases between them. Germline assignment: CDR1 SGHRS and CDR2 YFSETQ. The CDR3 protein is CASSLAQENSPLHF. The CDR3 DNA follows: TGCGCCAGCAGCTTGGCTCAGGAGAATTCACCCCTCCACTTT.

The chain links TRBV6-1 to TRBJ1-6; the D gene is possibly TRBD1 (5 bases). The CDR3 totals 13 residues. Per germline, CDR1 MNHNS and CDR2 SASEGT. Trimming shortened V by 6 bases and J by 5 bases, and 8 bases separated the two germline ends. CDR3 amino acids: CASRGLNNSPLHF. In DNA form, the CDR3 reads TGTGCCAGCAGGGGACTGAATAATTCACCCCTCCACTTT.

The J gene is TRBJ2-3, the V gene TRBV6-6, with D perhaps being TRBD1 or TRBD2 (6 bases each). This CDR3 is 14 amino acids long. Germline V gene sequence: CDR1 MNHNY, CDR2 SVGAGI (reference sequence). The V and J ends lost 7 bases and 5 bases respectively, with 16 bases between them. CDR3 nucleotide sequence: TGTGCCAGCACCGGGACAACCGGGGGAGATACGCAGTATTTT. Amino acids: CASTGTTGGDTQYF.

The chain joins TRBV11-2 to TRBJ2-5; D gene ambiguous. Germline V CDR1 and CDR2: SGHAT, FQNNGV. The V end was cut by 1 base, the J end by 2 bases, with 11 bases between. This CDR3 has 15 amino acids. The CDR3 DNA reads TGTGCCAGCAGCTTAGTGGGCGCCGAACAAGAGACCCAGTACTTC. Protein product: CASSLVGAEQETQYF. The variable domain in full, completed from reference TRBV11-2 and TRBJ2-5, reads EAGVAQSPRYKIIEKRQSVAFWCNPISGHATLYWYQQILGQGPKLLIQFQNNGVVDDSQLPKDRFSAERLKGVDSTLKIQPAKLEDSAVYLCASSLVGAEQETQYFGPGTRLLVL.

This chain links TRBV10-2 with TRBJ1-2; weak D call: TRBD1 (5 bases). V lost 4 bases to trimming and J lost 5 bases, with 11 bases between them. The CDR3 extends over 13 amino acids. Per the germline V gene, CDR1 is WSHSY and CDR2 is SAAADI. The CDR3 protein is CASSGRQGYGYTF. CDR3 DNA: TGCGCCAGCAGTGGTAGGCAGGGTTATGGCTACACCTTC.

The CDR3 here is CASRLGQGIPGELFF. DNA for the CDR3: TGTGCCAGTCGACTGGGACAGGGGATACCCGGGGAGCTGTTTTTT. This chain uses TRBV6-6 with TRBJ2-2, with TRBD1 identical over 10 bases. CDR3 length: 15 residues. V shed 9 bases, J shed 6 bases, and the junction held 10 bases outside the gene matches. Germline V CDR1 and CDR2: MNHNY, SVGAGI (reference sequence).

V and J are TRBV7-2 and TRBJ1-3; the D is unclear. Trimming pared 5 bases from V and 0 bases from J, leaving 11 bases between. Germline-derived CDR1 and CDR2 are SGHTA and FQGNSA. This CDR3 region has 15 residues. The CDR3 loop reads CASSPLLTSGNTIYF. CDR3 bases: TGTGCCAGCAGCCCACTACTGACCTCTGGAAACACCATATATTTT.

The V gene is TRBV5-1, the J gene TRBJ2-6; D possibly corresponds to TRBD2 (5 bases). Germline loops: CDR1 SGHRS, CDR2 YFSETQ. The CDR3 contains 15 residues. The V gene lost 1 base and the J gene lost 2 bases, with 7 bases spanning the gap. The CDR3 region has the DNA TGCGCCAGCAGCTTGTTGGGAGCTGGGGCCAACGTCCTGACTTTC. Encoded protein: CASSLLGAGANVLTF.

The rearrangement links TRBV29-1 to TRBJ1-5; D is unresolved. V was shortened by 4 bases and J by 4 bases, with 11 bases between the two germline ends. Germline-derived CDR1 and CDR2 are SQVTM and ANQGSEA. The CDR3 runs to 13 residues. The CDR3 sequence is CSVATFRNQPQHF. For the CDR3, the DNA is TGCAGCGTTGCTACATTCCGAAATCAGCCCCAGCATTTT.

The CDR3 bases are TGTGCCAGCAGCCAAGGGTTTCAGGGTGGCTATGGCTACACCTTC. Its protein product is CASSQGFQGGYGYTF. The gene calls are TRBV14 and TRBJ1-2; perhaps TRBD1 as D (5 bases). Per germline, CDR1 SGHDN and CDR2 FVKESK. CDR3 length equals 15 residues. Trimming removed 1 base from V and 4 bases from J, with 13 bases in between.

With respect to this clone: This same CDR3 is encoded by further DNA sequences in the sample. The chain employs TRBV11-2 and TRBJ1-2; TRBD1 matches at 10 bases. CDR1 SGHAT and CDR2 FQNNGV come from the germline V gene. The CDR3 covers 14 residues. The J segment lost 4 bases and the V segment lost 1 base, leaving 0 bases of the junction unmatched. The DNA of the CDR3 is TGTGCCAGCAGCTTAGGGACAGGGGGCTATGGCTACACCTTC. Translated, it gives CASSLGTGGYGYTF.

The V call is TRBV2, the J call TRBJ1-5; D is undetermined. V lost 7 bases, J lost 5 bases, and 12 bases lay in between. Germline-derived CDR1 and CDR2 are SNHLY and FYNNEI. The CDR3 is made up of 13 amino acids. CDR3 protein: CASKIVRDQPQHF. The DNA of the CDR3 is TGTGCCAGCAAGATCGTTCGGGATCAGCCCCAGCATTTT.